The rows below give T cell receptor beta chains drawn from one sample of a study of cytomegalovirus exposure and HLA in healthy donors. Sequencing used immunoSEQ multiplex PCR; TCRdb keeps in-frame clones, though not all of them. Here the sample spans 100,000 to 150,000 clones, approximately 80% being singletons. Sequenced sample: PBMCs. The receptors stem from a female donor in good health and CMV-seronegative. Each CDR3 is given with its conserved first and last residue. D genes are given only for firm matches. The size of a clone is reported for some rows only, either as once, few or many, or as a class for expanded clones.

len | j_gene | abundance | d_gene | v_gene | CDR3aa | CDR3nt
15 | TRBJ2-1 | . | . | TRBV4-1 | CASNSFGRGNNEQFF | TGCGCCAGCAACTCGTTCGGGAGAGGCAACAATGAGCAGTTCTTC
14 | TRBJ2-1 | . | . | TRBV5-1 | CASSLTLASNEQFF | TGCGCCAGCAGCTTGACGCTAGCGAGCAATGAGCAGTTCTTC
14 | TRBJ2-1 | . | TRBD2 | TRBV28 | CATRGGLANNEQFF | TGTGCCACCCGAGGGGGACTAGCCAATAATGAGCAGTTCTTC
15 | TRBJ2-7 | . | TRBD1 | TRBV6-5 | CASSPQTGALREQYF | TGTGCCAGCAGTCCTCAGACAGGGGCCCTACGCGAGCAGTACTTC
13 | TRBJ1-5 | . | . | TRBV7-9 | CASTTGQNQPQHF | TGTGCCAGCACCACAGGGCAGAATCAGCCCCAGCATTTT
14 | TRBJ2-1 | . | TRBD1 | TRBV19 | CASSGQGGNNEQFF | TGTGCCAGTAGCGGACAGGGCGGCAACAATGAGCAGTTCTTC
16 | TRBJ2-1 | . | TRBD1 | TRBV27 | CASSSLGTGNYNEQFF | TGTGCCAGTAGCTCCCTCGGGACAGGGAATTACAATGAGCAGTTCTTC
15 | TRBJ2-7 | . | . | TRBV7-8 | CASSLKAGRTYEQYF | TGTGCCAGCAGCTTAAAGGCAGGGCGGACCTACGAGCAGTACTTC
15 | TRBJ2-7 | . | TRBD2 | TRBV7-9 | CASSVRGVAVYEQYF | TGTGCCAGCAGCGTTCGGGGGGTAGCGGTCTACGAGCAGTACTTC
14 | TRBJ2-3 | once | . | TRBV4-3 | CASSQGTGADTQYF | TGCGCCAGCAGCCAAGGAACAGGCGCAGATACGCAGTATTTT
17 | TRBJ2-6 | . | . | TRBV29-1 | CSVYGLPLSSGANVLTF | TGCAGCGTTTACGGACTACCCCTGAGCTCTGGGGCCAACGTCCTGACTTTC
15 | TRBJ1-1 | few | . | TRBV5-6 | CASSFITTVDTEAFF | TGTGCCAGCAGCTTTATCACGACAGTAGACACTGAAGCTTTCTTT
15 | TRBJ2-3 | . | . | TRBV29-1 | CSVSPTLATTDTQYF | TGCAGCGTTTCCCCCACCCTAGCGACCACAGATACGCAGTATTTT
15 | TRBJ1-1 | . | TRBD1 | TRBV5-1 | CASSDRTGGNTEAFF | TGCGCCAGCAGCGATCGGACAGGGGGGAACACTGAAGCTTTCTTT
13 | TRBJ2-4 | . | . | TRBV4-3 | CASSLRESDIQYF | TGCGCCAGCAGCCTGAGAGAATCGGACATTCAGTACTTC
18 | TRBJ1-3 | once | . | TRBV7-2 | CASSFLPYMAGEGNTIYF | TGTGCCAGCAGCTTTCTTCCTTACATGGCTGGTGAAGGAAACACCATATATTTT
16 | TRBJ1-1 | . | . | TRBV5-1 | CASSLPRGSLNTEAFF | TGCGCCAGCAGCCTCCCCAGAGGGTCACTGAACACTGAAGCTTTCTTT
14 | TRBJ2-7 | . | TRBD1 | TRBV5-6 | CASSLGQGAYEQYF | TGTGCCAGCAGCCTGGGACAGGGGGCCTACGAGCAGTACTTC
16 | TRBJ2-7 | . | TRBD1 | TRBV9 | CASSSLSGQSEYEQYF | TGTGCCAGCAGCTCCCTTTCGGGACAGTCTGAATACGAGCAGTACTTC
14 | TRBJ2-1 | . | . | TRBV7-7 | CASSLGPPGDEQFF | TGTGCCAGCAGCTTAGGACCCCCGGGAGATGAGCAGTTCTTC
18 | TRBJ1-5 | . | TRBD1 | TRBV19 | CASTPGIMGQGEYQPQHF | TGTGCCAGTACCCCTGGCATTATGGGACAGGGGGAATATCAGCCCCAGCATTTT
17 | TRBJ2-2 | . | TRBD2 | TRBV25-1 | CASSGLAGGPTTGELFF | TGTGCCAGCAGTGGACTAGCGGGAGGGCCGACCACCGGGGAGCTGTTTTTT
18 | TRBJ2-7 | . | TRBD2 | TRBV4-1 | CASSQLLAGGPRAYEQYF | TGCGCCAGCAGCCAATTACTAGCGGGAGGGCCTAGGGCGTACGAGCAGTACTTC
14 | TRBJ2-7 | . | TRBD1 | TRBV4-3 | CASSQAGQGFEQYF | TGCGCCAGCAGCCAAGCGGGACAGGGTTTCGAGCAGTACTTC